Below are 11 T cell receptor beta chains sequenced from a single sample in a study of regulatory T cells in long-lasting Graves disease. Time point reported: newly diagnosed GD, antithyroid drugs for less than 3 months. With RNA extracted from PBMCs as input, the TCR library was made. TCR beta libraries were built with iRepertoire HTBI primers and Arm-PCR of CDR3 regions. TCRdb used MiXCR to reprocess the multiplex PCR reads, holding one entry per CDR3 protein. The data show hundreds of thousands of distinct CDR3 sequences, with around 17% seen just once and around 19% held by the top ten. These same records also appear under a second study, on T cells in Graves' hyperthyroidism and ophthalmopathy.

This material consisted of peripheral blood mononuclear cells (PBMCs), taken at new diagnosis, from a patient treated with antithyroid drugs. Receptor source: a woman aged 25 to 39 with Graves disease.

The J gene is TRBJ2-6, the V gene TRBV7-3, with D uncertain. The germline CDR1 and CDR2 sequences are SGHTA and FQGTGA. Trimming cost V 6 bases and J 2 bases, with 5 bases left between them. This CDR3 region has 13 residues. The CDR3 DNA follows: TGTGCCAGCAGGGTCCCTGGGGCCAACGTCCTGACTTTC. It encodes CASRVPGANVLTF. Combining the CDR3 with reference TRBV7-3 and TRBJ2-6 gives the whole variable domain GAGVSQTPSNKVTEKGKYVELRCDPISGHTALYWYRQSLGQGPEFLIYFQGTGAADDSGLPNDRFFAVRPEGSVSTLKIQRTERGDSAVYLCASRVPGANVLTFGAGSRLTVL.

This chain uses TRBV6-1 with TRBJ2-2, with D unresolved. This CDR3 is built from 16 residues. Between the trimmed V and J ends, which lost 5 bases and 1 base, there was a span of 14 bases. Germline V gene lookup returns CDR1 MNHNS and CDR2 SASEGT. The DNA for the CDR3 is TGTGCCAGCAGTATCTCCCAGACCCAGAACACCGGGGAGCTGTTTTTT. Translation gives CASSISQTQNTGELFF.

This clonotype has a count of ten or more. The chain joins TRBV28 to TRBJ2-7; a possible D gene is TRBD1 (5 bases). This CDR3 comprises 13 residues. CDR1 and CDR2 from the germline V gene are MDHEN and SYDVKM. The V end lost 7 bases, the J end lost 0 bases, and 10 bases lay between the germline ends. CDR3 loop: CASIKGVSYEQYF. In DNA form, the CDR3 reads TGTGCCAGCATTAAAGGGGTCTCCTACGAGCAGTACTTC.

CDR3 nucleotide sequence: TGTGCCACCAGCAGAGATGGTGTCATTGATACGCAGTATTTT. This encodes CATSRDGVIDTQYF. V and J are TRBV15 and TRBJ2-3; D remains unclear. This CDR3 contains 14 residues. The V gene lost 0 bases and the J gene lost 6 bases, with 10 bases spanning the gap. Germline values: CDR1 LNHNV, CDR2 YYDKDF (reference sequence).

This clonotype was picked up many times. The J gene is TRBJ2-7, the V gene TRBV28, with no clear D. Germline V gene data show CDR1 as MDHEN and CDR2 as SYDVKM. The CDR3 consists of 16 residues. Trimming removed 7 bases from V and 2 bases from J, with 21 bases in between. This CDR3 reads CASTSLIEAGTYEQYF. The CDR3 DNA is TGTGCCAGCACCTCCTTAATAGAGGCCGGAACCTACGAGCAGTACTTC.

V gene TRBV20-1 combines with J gene TRBJ2-2; 9 bases match TRBD1. V shed 1 base and J 4 bases; nucleotides not matched to a gene: 4. The CDR3 contains 15 residues. Germline CDR1 DFQATT, CDR2 SNEGSKA (reference sequence). CDR3 in amino acids: CSARVGQGLTGELFF. In DNA, the CDR3 is TGCAGTGCTAGAGTCGGACAGGGGCTCACCGGGGAGCTGTTTTTT.

This clonotype was observed many times. The CDR3 sequence is CASSSPGANEKLFF. CDR3 DNA sequence: TGTGCCAGCAGCTCCCCAGGGGCTAATGAAAAACTGTTTTTT. The V call is TRBV7-9, the J call TRBJ1-4; maybe TRBD1 (6 bases). The V end was cut by 4 bases, the J end by 3 bases, with 9 bases between. CDR3 length equals 14 residues. Germline CDR1 is SEHNR and CDR2 is FQNEAQ (reference sequence).

This clonotype appeared a few times. This CDR3 fails to terminate in the conserved phenylalanine or tryptophan, so it likely reflects a read error. V and J are TRBV11-2 and TRBJ1-1; D is unresolved. The CDR3 sequence is 13 residues long. Germline V gene data show CDR1 as SGHAT and CDR2 as FQNNGV. V was clipped by 0 bases and J by 1 base, with 3 bases between them. In DNA form, the CDR3 reads TGTGCCAGCAGCTTAGAGGGGAACACTGAAGCTTTCCTT. Its translation is CASSLEGNTEAFL.

This clonotype has at least ten counts. This chain links TRBV12-3 or TRBV12-4 with TRBJ2-2; the match to TRBD2 covers 7 bases. CDR3 length equals 15 residues. With V trimmed by 4 bases and J by 3 bases, 5 bases remained unmatched. This chain's CDR3 is CASSWAGAHTGELFF. DNA of the CDR3: TGTGCCAGCAGTTGGGCGGGAGCTCACACCGGGGAGCTGTTTTTT.

The chain joins TRBV7-8 to TRBJ2-7; D is possibly TRBD1 or TRBD2 (7 bases each). Germline V gives CDR1 SGHVS, CDR2 FQNEAQ. The V and J ends lost 4 bases and 2 bases respectively, with 18 bases between them. CDR3 length: 16 amino acids. The CDR3 here is CASSWGGQSATYEQYF. The CDR3 DNA follows: TGTGCCAGCAGCTGGGGGGGACAGTCGGCTACCTACGAGCAGTACTTC.

The chain is built from TRBV30 and TRBJ1-5; 7 bases match TRBD1. V was clipped by 5 bases and J by 7 bases; unmatched bases: 8. The germline V gene has CDR1 GTSNPN and CDR2 SVGIG (reference sequence). This CDR3 has 13 residues. The CDR3 nucleotides are TGTGCCTGGGGGCTAGGGGGCCGACAGCCCCAGCATTTT. This sequence encodes CAWGLGGRQPQHF.